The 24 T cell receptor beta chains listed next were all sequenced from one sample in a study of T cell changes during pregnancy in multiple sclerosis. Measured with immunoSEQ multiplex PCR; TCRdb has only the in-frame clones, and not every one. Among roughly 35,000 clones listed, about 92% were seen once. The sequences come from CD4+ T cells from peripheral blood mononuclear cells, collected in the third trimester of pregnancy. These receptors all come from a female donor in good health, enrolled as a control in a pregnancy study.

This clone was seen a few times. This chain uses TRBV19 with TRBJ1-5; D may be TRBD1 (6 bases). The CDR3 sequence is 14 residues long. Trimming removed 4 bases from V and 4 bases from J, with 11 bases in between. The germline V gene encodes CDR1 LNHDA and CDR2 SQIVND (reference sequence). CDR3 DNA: TGTGCCAGTAGTACAGGGGACGGGAATCAGCCCCAGCATTTT. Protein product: CASSTGDGNQPQHF. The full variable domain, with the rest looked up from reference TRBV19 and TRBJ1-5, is DGGITQSPKYLFRKEGQNVTLSCEQNLNHDAMYWYRQDPGQGLRLIYYSQIVNDFQKGDIAEGYSVSREKKESFPLTVTSAQKNPTAFYLCASSTGDGNQPQHFGDGTRLSIL.

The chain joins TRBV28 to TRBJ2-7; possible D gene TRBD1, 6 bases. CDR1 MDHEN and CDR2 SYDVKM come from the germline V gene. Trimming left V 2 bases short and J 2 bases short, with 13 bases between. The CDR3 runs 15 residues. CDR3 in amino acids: CASSLMGHEPYEQYF. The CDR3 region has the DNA TGTGCCAGCAGTTTAATGGGACATGAACCCTACGAGCAGTACTTC.

CDR3 sequence (DNA): TGTGCCTTAATGACAGGGAAAGGTGGATCACCCCTCCACTTT. Residues: CALMTGKGGSPLHF. The chain employs TRBV30 and TRBJ1-6, with TRBD1 matching over 7 bases. This CDR3 is built from 14 residues. V gave up 7 bases and J gave up 10 bases; unmatched junction bases: 13. Germline V gene data show CDR1 as GTSNPN and CDR2 as SVGIG (reference sequence).

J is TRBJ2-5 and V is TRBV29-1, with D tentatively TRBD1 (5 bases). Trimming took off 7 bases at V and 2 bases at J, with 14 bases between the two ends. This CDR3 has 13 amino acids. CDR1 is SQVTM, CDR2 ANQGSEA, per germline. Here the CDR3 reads CSAVGHNQETQYF. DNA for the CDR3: TGCAGCGCTGTAGGACATAATCAAGAGACCCAGTACTTC.

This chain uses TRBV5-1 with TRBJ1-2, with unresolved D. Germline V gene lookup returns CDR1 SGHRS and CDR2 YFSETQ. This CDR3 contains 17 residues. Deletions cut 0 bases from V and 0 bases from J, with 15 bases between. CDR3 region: CASSLGLQQRANYGYTF. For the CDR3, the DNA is TGCGCCAGCAGCTTGGGGCTCCAGCAGAGGGCTAACTATGGCTACACCTTC.

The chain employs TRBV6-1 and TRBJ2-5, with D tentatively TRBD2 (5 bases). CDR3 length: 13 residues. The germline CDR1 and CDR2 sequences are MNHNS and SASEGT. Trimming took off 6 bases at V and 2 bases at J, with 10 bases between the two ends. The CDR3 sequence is CASSHSGQETQYF. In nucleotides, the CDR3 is TGTGCCAGCAGCCATTCGGGGCAAGAGACCCAGTACTTC.

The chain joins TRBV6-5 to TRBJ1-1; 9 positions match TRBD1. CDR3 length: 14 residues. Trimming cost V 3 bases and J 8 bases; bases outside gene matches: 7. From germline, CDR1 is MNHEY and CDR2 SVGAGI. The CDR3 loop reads CASSYFDRGWEAFF. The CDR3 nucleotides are TGTGCCAGCAGTTATTTCGACAGGGGGTGGGAAGCTTTCTTT.

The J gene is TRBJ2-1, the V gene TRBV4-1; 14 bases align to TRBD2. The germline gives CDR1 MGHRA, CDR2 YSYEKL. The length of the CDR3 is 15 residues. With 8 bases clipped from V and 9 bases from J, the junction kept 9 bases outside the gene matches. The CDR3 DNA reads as TGCGCCAGCCTCCCCGGACTAGCGGGGGGCTCTGAGCAGTTCTTC. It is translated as CASLPGLAGGSEQFF.

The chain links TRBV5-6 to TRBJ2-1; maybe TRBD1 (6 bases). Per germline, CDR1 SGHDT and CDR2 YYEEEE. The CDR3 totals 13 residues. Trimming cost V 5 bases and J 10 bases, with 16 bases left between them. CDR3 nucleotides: TGTGCCAGCAGACCTTTCAGGGGCCGGGAGCAGTTCTTC. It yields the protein CASRPFRGREQFF.

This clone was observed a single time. The CDR3 DNA is TGCGCCAGCAGAAAGACAGGGAACTATGGCTACACCTTC. Protein product: CASRKTGNYGYTF. V usage is TRBV4-3 and J usage is TRBJ1-2, with TRBD1 matching over 7 bases. Germline-derived CDR1 and CDR2 are LGHNA and YSLEER. This CDR3 comprises 13 residues. With V trimmed by 6 bases and J by 2 bases, 3 bases remained unmatched.

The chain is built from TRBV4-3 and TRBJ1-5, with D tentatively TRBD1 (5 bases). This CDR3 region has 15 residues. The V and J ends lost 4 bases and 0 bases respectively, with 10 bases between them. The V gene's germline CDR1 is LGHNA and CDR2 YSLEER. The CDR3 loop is CASSRGHSSNQPQHF. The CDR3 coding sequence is TGCGCCAGCAGCCGTGGACACTCTAGCAATCAGCCCCAGCATTTT.

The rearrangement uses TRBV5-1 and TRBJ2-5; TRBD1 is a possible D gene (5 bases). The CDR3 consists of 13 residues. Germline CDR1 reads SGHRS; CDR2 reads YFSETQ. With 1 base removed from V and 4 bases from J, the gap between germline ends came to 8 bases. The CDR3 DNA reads TGCGCCAGCAGCTTGAGCCAGGGAGAGACCCAGTACTTC. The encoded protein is CASSLSQGETQYF.

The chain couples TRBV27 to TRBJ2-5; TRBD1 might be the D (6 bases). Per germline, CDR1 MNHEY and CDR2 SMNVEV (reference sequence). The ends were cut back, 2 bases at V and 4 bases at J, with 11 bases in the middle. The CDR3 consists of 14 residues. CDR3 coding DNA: TGTGCCAGCAGTTTAGGCCCCAGGGGAGAGACCCAGTACTTC. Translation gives CASSLGPRGETQYF.

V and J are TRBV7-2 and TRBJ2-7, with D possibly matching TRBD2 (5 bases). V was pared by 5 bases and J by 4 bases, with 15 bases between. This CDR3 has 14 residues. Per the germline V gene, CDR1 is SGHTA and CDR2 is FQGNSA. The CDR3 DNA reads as TGTGCCAGCAGCCACGGGGATATGGGATACGAGCAGTACTTC. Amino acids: CASSHGDMGYEQYF. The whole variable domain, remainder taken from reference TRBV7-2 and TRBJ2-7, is GAGVSQSPSNKVTEKGKDVELRCDPISGHTALYWYRQSLGQGLEFLIYFQGNSAPDKSGLPSDRFSAERTGGSVSTLTIQRTQQEDSAVYLCASSHGDMGYEQYFGPGTRLTVT.

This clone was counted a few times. Here the CDR3 reads CASGGQVLGTIYF. In nucleotides, the CDR3 is TGTGCCAGCGGGGGACAGGTGCTTGGCACCATATATTTT. The rearrangement joins TRBV14 to TRBJ1-3, with TRBD1 matching 8 bases. Germline CDR1 reads SGHDN; CDR2 reads FVKESK. V dropped 8 bases and J dropped 9; count of bases not matched to a gene: 9. The CDR3 contains 13 residues.

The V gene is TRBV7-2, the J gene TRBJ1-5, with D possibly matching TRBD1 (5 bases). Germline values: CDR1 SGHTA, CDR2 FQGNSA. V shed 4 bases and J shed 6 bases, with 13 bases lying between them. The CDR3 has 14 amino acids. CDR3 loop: CASSSLGGGQPQHF. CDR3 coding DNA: TGTGCCAGCAGCTCCCTCGGGGGTGGTCAGCCCCAGCATTTT.

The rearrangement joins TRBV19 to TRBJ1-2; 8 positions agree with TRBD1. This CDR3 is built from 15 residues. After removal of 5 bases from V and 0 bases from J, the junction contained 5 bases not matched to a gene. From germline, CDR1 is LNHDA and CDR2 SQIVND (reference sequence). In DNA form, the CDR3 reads TGTGCCAGTAGTGCCCCGGACAGGGCTAACTATGGCTACACCTTC. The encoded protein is CASSAPDRANYGYTF.

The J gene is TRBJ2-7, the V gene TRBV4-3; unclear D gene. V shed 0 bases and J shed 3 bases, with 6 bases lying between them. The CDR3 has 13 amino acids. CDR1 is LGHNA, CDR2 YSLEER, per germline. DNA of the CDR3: TGCGCCAGCAGCCAAGAACAGCACTACGAGCAGTACTTC. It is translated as CASSQEQHYEQYF.

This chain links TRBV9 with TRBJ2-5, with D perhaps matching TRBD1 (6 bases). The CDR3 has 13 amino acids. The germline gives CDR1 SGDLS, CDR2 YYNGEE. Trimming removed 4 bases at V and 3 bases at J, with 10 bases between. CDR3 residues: CASSPRTEETQYF. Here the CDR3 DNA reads TGTGCCAGCAGCCCCCGGACAGAAGAGACCCAGTACTTC.

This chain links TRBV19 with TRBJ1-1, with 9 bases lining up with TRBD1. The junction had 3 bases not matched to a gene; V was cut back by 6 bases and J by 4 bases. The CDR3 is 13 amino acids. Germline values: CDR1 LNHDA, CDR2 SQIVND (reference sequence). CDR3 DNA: TGTGCCAGTAGGCCGGACAGGGGCACTGAAGCTTTCTTT. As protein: CASRPDRGTEAFF. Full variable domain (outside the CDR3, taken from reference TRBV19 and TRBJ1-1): DGGITQSPKYLFRKEGQNVTLSCEQNLNHDAMYWYRQDPGQGLRLIYYSQIVNDFQKGDIAEGYSVSREKKESFPLTVTSAQKNPTAFYLCASRPDRGTEAFFGQGTRLTVV.

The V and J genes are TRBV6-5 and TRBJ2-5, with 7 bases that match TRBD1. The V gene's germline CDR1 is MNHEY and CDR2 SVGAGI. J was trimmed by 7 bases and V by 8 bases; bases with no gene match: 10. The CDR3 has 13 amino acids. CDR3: CASQTGFKGTQYF. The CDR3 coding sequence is TGTGCCAGCCAGACAGGGTTCAAGGGGACCCAGTACTTC.

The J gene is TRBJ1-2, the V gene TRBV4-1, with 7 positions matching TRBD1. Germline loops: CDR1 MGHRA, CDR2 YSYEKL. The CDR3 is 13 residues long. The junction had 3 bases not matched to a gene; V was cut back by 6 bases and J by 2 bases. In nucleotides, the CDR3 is TGCGCCAGCAGGCAGACAGGGAACTATGGCTACACCTTC. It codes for CASRQTGNYGYTF.

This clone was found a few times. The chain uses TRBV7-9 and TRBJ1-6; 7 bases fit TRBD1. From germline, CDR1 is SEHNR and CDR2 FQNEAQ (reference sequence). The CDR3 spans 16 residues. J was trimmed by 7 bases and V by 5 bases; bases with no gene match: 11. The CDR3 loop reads CASSDKRDRMNSPLHF. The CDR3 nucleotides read TGTGCCAGCAGCGACAAAAGGGACAGAATGAATTCACCCCTCCACTTT.

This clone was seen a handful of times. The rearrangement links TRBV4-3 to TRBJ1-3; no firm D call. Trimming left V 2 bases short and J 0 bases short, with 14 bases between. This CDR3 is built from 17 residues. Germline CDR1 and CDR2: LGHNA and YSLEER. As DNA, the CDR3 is TGCGCCAGCAGCCAACGAGGAGGGTTGCACTCTGGAAACACCATATATTTT. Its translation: CASSQRGGLHSGNTIYF.